The rows below give T cell receptor beta chains drawn from one sample of a study of cytomegalovirus exposure and HLA in healthy donors. This table comes from immunoSEQ multiplex PCR, and its TCRdb copy is limited to in-frame clones, with some not included. The sample yields over 60,000 clones, roughly four fifths seen once. Material for sequencing was PBMCs. Receptors originate from a man between 65 and 85 years old in good health and CMV-seronegative. CDR3s include the opening cysteine and the closing phenylalanine or tryptophan. The order of the fields is D gene, clone size, J gene, V gene, CDR3 protein, CDR3 DNA. A D gene is named only where the DNA matches it firmly. Clone size is shown for a subset of rows, as once, few, many or a class of expanded clone.

D gene: NA; clone size: NA; J gene: TRBJ1-6; V gene: TRBV28; CDR3 protein: CAAGPLKSSPLHF; CDR3 DNA: TGTGCCGCGGGGCCTCTTAAGAGTTCACCCCTCCACTTT
D gene: NA; clone size: NA; J gene: TRBJ1-4; V gene: TRBV18; CDR3 protein: CASSPDVHGGGNEKLFF; CDR3 DNA: TGTGCCAGCTCACCTGATGTCCATGGGGGCGGTAATGAAAAACTGTTTTTT
D gene: NA; clone size: once; J gene: TRBJ1-6; V gene: TRBV7-2; CDR3 protein: CASSPSVSSYNSPLHF; CDR3 DNA: TGTGCCAGCAGCCCCAGTGTCAGCTCCTATAATTCACCCCTCCACTTT
D gene: TRBD1; clone size: NA; J gene: TRBJ2-5; V gene: TRBV4-1; CDR3 protein: CASSQNRGGETQYF; CDR3 DNA: TGCGCCAGCAGCCAAAACAGGGGTGGGGAGACCCAGTACTTC
D gene: NA; clone size: NA; J gene: TRBJ2-7; V gene: TRBV5-6; CDR3 protein: CASSLASYEQYF; CDR3 DNA: TGTGCCAGCAGCTTGGCTTCCTACGAGCAGTACTTC
D gene: NA; clone size: NA; J gene: TRBJ1-2; V gene: TRBV10-2; CDR3 protein: CASFGQNYGYTF; CDR3 DNA: TGCGCCAGCTTCGGACAGAACTATGGCTACACCTTC
D gene: NA; clone size: NA; J gene: TRBJ2-7; V gene: TRBV30; CDR3 protein: CAWSVGDGNYEQYF; CDR3 DNA: TGTGCCTGGAGTGTTGGAGACGGGAACTACGAGCAGTACTTC
D gene: NA; clone size: few; J gene: TRBJ2-7; V gene: TRBV6-6; CDR3 protein: CASRPRQVYEQYF; CDR3 DNA: TGTGCCAGCAGGCCCCGACAGGTTTACGAGCAGTACTTC
D gene: NA; clone size: few; J gene: TRBJ2-2; V gene: TRBV4-3; CDR3 protein: CASSERGTGELFF; CDR3 DNA: TGCGCCAGCAGCGAAAGAGGGACCGGGGAGCTGTTTTTT
D gene: TRBD1; clone size: NA; J gene: TRBJ1-2; V gene: TRBV5-5; CDR3 protein: CASSFRRDRGDYGYTF; CDR3 DNA: TGTGCCAGCAGCTTTCGCCGGGACAGGGGGGACTATGGCTACACCTTC
D gene: NA; clone size: once; J gene: TRBJ2-7; V gene: TRBV6-4; CDR3 protein: CASSSGTQAYEQYF; CDR3 DNA: TGTGCCAGCAGTTCCGGGACACAGGCCTACGAGCAGTACTTC
D gene: NA; clone size: once; J gene: TRBJ1-4; V gene: TRBV9; CDR3 protein: CASSVAGTTGAEKLFF; CDR3 DNA: TGTGCCAGCAGCGTAGCTGGGACAACTGGAGCTGAAAAACTGTTTTTT
D gene: TRBD1; clone size: NA; J gene: TRBJ2-2; V gene: TRBV6-1; CDR3 protein: CAVQGALNTGELFF; CDR3 DNA: TGTGCCGTCCAGGGGGCACTTAACACCGGGGAGCTGTTTTTT
D gene: NA; clone size: NA; J gene: TRBJ1-1; V gene: TRBV28; CDR3 protein: CASSLAGAGRTEAFF; CDR3 DNA: TGTGCCAGCAGTTTGGCGGGGGCGGGAAGGACTGAAGCTTTCTTT
D gene: TRBD1; clone size: NA; J gene: TRBJ2-5; V gene: TRBV14; CDR3 protein: CASSQGYRGETQYF; CDR3 DNA: TGTGCCAGCAGCCAAGGATACAGGGGAGAGACCCAGTACTTC
D gene: TRBD2; clone size: NA; J gene: TRBJ2-1; V gene: TRBV5-1; CDR3 protein: CASSPTSGSFNEQFF; CDR3 DNA: TGCGCCAGCAGCCCCACTAGCGGGAGTTTCAATGAGCAGTTCTTC
D gene: TRBD2; clone size: NA; J gene: TRBJ2-5; V gene: TRBV10-2; CDR3 protein: CASGGGTPVVQQYF; CDR3 DNA: TGCGCCAGTGGGGGGGGGACGCCCGTCGTACAGCAGTACTTC
D gene: NA; clone size: NA; J gene: TRBJ2-2; V gene: TRBV5-5; CDR3 protein: CASSLLSDSDTGELFF; CDR3 DNA: TGTGCCAGCAGCTTGTTGTCGGACAGCGACACCGGGGAGCTGTTTTTT
D gene: TRBD1; clone size: NA; J gene: TRBJ1-4; V gene: TRBV28; CDR3 protein: CASRPQGRDEKLFF; CDR3 DNA: TGTGCCAGCAGACCACAGGGGAGAGACGAAAAACTGTTTTTT
D gene: TRBD2; clone size: NA; J gene: TRBJ2-7; V gene: TRBV7-9; CDR3 protein: CASSQTSGSYEQYF; CDR3 DNA: TGTGCCAGCAGCCAAACTAGCGGCTCCTACGAGCAGTACTTC
D gene: TRBD1; clone size: NA; J gene: TRBJ1-4; V gene: TRBV2; CDR3 protein: CASSETGTGPVNEKLFF; CDR3 DNA: TGTGCCAGCAGTGAAACCGGGACAGGACCAGTTAATGAAAAACTGTTTTTT
D gene: TRBD1; clone size: NA; J gene: TRBJ1-5; V gene: TRBV27; CDR3 protein: CASSQDRVGQPQHF; CDR3 DNA: TGTGCCAGCAGTCAAGACAGGGTGGGTCAGCCCCAGCATTTT
D gene: TRBD2; clone size: NA; J gene: TRBJ2-3; V gene: TRBV5-1; CDR3 protein: CASSFLRGGRTDTQYF; CDR3 DNA: TGCGCCAGCAGCTTCCTTCGGGGGGGACGCACAGATACGCAGTATTTT
D gene: NA; clone size: NA; J gene: TRBJ2-3; V gene: TRBV13; CDR3 protein: CASSQDSPTQYF; CDR3 DNA: TGTGCCAGCAGCCAGGACAGTCCTACGCAGTATTTT
D gene: TRBD1; clone size: NA; J gene: TRBJ2-5; V gene: TRBV15; CDR3 protein: CATSRRTGRETQYF; CDR3 DNA: TGTGCCACCAGCAGACGGACAGGCCGGGAGACCCAGTACTTC
D gene: NA; clone size: NA; J gene: TRBJ1-4; V gene: TRBV7-9; CDR3 protein: CASSFRRGEKLFF; CDR3 DNA: TGTGCCAGCAGCTTTCGAAGGGGGGAAAAACTGTTTTTT
D gene: NA; clone size: NA; J gene: TRBJ1-2; V gene: TRBV27; CDR3 protein: CASSLKGVGGYTF; CDR3 DNA: TGTGCCAGCAGTTTAAAAGGGGTGGGAGGCTACACCTTC
D gene: TRBD1; clone size: NA; J gene: TRBJ1-2; V gene: TRBV19; CDR3 protein: CASTSNGQGLEYGYTF; CDR3 DNA: TGTGCCAGTACCTCAAACGGACAGGGGCTTGAGTATGGCTACACCTTC
D gene: TRBD1; clone size: NA; J gene: TRBJ2-7; V gene: TRBV6-5; CDR3 protein: CASSYGDRDYEQYF; CDR3 DNA: TGTGCCAGCAGTTACGGGGACAGAGACTACGAGCAGTACTTC
D gene: TRBD2; clone size: NA; J gene: TRBJ2-3; V gene: TRBV7-9; CDR3 protein: CASSYGLSGGTDTQYF; CDR3 DNA: TGTGCCAGCAGCTACGGACTCTCCGGGGGGACAGATACGCAGTATTTT
D gene: TRBD1; clone size: NA; J gene: TRBJ1-2; V gene: TRBV19; CDR3 protein: CASSMEGARYGYTF; CDR3 DNA: TGTGCCAGTAGTATGGAGGGGGCCCGGTATGGCTACACCTTC
D gene: TRBD1; clone size: once; J gene: TRBJ2-7; V gene: TRBV30; CDR3 protein: CAWSLGTGHYEQYF; CDR3 DNA: TGTGCCTGGAGTCTTGGGACAGGGCACTACGAGCAGTACTTC
D gene: TRBD1; clone size: NA; J gene: TRBJ1-2; V gene: TRBV18; CDR3 protein: CASSPPFGTGEGYTF; CDR3 DNA: TGTGCCAGCTCACCACCCTTCGGGACAGGAGAAGGCTACACCTTC
D gene: TRBD2; clone size: NA; J gene: TRBJ2-1; V gene: TRBV18; CDR3 protein: CASSPYTRLAGVGSEQFF; CDR3 DNA: TGTGCCAGCTCACCCTACACCCGACTAGCGGGGGTGGGAAGTGAGCAGTTCTTC
D gene: TRBD1; clone size: NA; J gene: TRBJ1-2; V gene: TRBV7-2; CDR3 protein: CASSLGQGGDGYTF; CDR3 DNA: TGTGCCAGCAGCCTGGGACAGGGAGGGGATGGCTACACCTTC
D gene: TRBD2; clone size: NA; J gene: TRBJ2-3; V gene: TRBV7-2; CDR3 protein: CASSLVTSNTDTQYF; CDR3 DNA: TGTGCCAGCAGCTTAGTGACTAGCAACACAGATACGCAGTATTTT
D gene: NA; clone size: NA; J gene: TRBJ2-7; V gene: TRBV5-1; CDR3 protein: CASSLGQSYEQYF; CDR3 DNA: TGCGCCAGCAGCCTAGGACAGTCCTACGAGCAGTACTTC
D gene: TRBD1; clone size: NA; J gene: TRBJ1-1; V gene: TRBV7-9; CDR3 protein: CASSPRTGNSRNTEAFF; CDR3 DNA: TGTGCCAGCAGCCCTCGGACAGGGAATTCCAGGAACACTGAAGCTTTCTTT
D gene: NA; clone size: NA; J gene: TRBJ2-7; V gene: TRBV11-2; CDR3 protein: CASSTQGLASYEQYF; CDR3 DNA: TGTGCCAGCAGTACACAGGGATTGGCCTCCTACGAGCAGTACTTC
D gene: TRBD1; clone size: NA; J gene: TRBJ1-6; V gene: TRBV11-2; CDR3 protein: CASSFTGDSPLHF; CDR3 DNA: TGTGCCAGCAGCTTTACAGGGGATTCACCCCTCCACTTT
D gene: TRBD1; clone size: NA; J gene: TRBJ2-2; V gene: TRBV9; CDR3 protein: CASSGDLGQGMNTGELFF; CDR3 DNA: TGTGCCAGCAGCGGAGATCTGGGACAGGGAATGAACACCGGGGAGCTGTTTTTT
D gene: TRBD1; clone size: NA; J gene: TRBJ2-7; V gene: TRBV5-1; CDR3 protein: CASSPRDEGASSYEQYF; CDR3 DNA: TGCGCCAGCAGCCCGCGTGATGAGGGGGCTTCCTCCTACGAGCAGTACTTC